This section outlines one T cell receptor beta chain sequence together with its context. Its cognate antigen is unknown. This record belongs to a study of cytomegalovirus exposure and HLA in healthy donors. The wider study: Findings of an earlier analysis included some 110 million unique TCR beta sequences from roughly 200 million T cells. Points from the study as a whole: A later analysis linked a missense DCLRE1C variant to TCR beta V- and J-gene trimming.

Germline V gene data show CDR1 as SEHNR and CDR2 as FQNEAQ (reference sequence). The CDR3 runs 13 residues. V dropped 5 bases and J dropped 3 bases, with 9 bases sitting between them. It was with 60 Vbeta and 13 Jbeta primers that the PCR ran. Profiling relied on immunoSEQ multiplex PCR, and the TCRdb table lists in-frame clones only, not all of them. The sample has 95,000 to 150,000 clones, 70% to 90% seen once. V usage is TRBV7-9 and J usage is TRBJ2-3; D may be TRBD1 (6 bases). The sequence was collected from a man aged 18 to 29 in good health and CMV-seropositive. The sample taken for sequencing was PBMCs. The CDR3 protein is CASSPGTTDTQYF. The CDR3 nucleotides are TGTGCCAGCAGCCCCGGGACAACAGATACGCAGTATTTT.